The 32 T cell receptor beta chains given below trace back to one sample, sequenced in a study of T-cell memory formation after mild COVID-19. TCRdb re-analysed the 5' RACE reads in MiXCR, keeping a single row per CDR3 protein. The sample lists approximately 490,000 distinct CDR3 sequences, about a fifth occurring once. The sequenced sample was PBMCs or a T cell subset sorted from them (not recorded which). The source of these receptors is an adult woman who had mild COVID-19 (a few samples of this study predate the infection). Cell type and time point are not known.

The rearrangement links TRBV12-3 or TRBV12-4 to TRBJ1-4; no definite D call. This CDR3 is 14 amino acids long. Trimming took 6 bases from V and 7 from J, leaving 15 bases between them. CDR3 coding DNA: TGTGCCAGCAGCGGGTTCCGGTCGGGTGAAAAACTGTTTTTT. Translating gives CASSGFRSGEKLFF.

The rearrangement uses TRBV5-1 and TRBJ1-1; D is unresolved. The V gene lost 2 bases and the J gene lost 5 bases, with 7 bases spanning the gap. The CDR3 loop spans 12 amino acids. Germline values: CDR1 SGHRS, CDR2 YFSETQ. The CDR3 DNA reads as TGCGCCAGCAGCTTCGGGGAAACTGAAGCTTTCTTT. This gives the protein CASSFGETEAFF.

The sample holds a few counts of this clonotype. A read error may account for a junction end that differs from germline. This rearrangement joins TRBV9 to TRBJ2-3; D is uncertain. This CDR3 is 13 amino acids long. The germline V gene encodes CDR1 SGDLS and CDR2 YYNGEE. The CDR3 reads CSSTTVSTDTQYF. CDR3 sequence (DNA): TGCTCGTCCACCACGGTCAGCACAGATACGCAGTATTTT. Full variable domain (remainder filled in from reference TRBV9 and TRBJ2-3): DSGVTQTPKHLITATGQRVTLRCSPRSGDLSVYWYQQSLDQGLQFLIQYYNGEERAKGNILERFSAQQFPDLHSELNLSSLELGDSALYFCSSTTVSTDTQYFGPGTRLTVL.

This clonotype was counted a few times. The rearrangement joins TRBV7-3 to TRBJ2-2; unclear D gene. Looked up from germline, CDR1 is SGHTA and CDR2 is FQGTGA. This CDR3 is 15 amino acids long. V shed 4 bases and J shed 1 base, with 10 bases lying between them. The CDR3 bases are TGTGCCAGCAGCTCCAAGATACTGAACACCGGGGAGCTGTTTTTT. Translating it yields CASSSKILNTGELFF.

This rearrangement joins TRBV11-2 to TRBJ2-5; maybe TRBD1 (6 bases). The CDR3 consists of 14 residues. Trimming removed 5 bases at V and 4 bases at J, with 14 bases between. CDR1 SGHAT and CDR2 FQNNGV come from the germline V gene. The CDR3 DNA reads TGTGCCAGCAGCCCGTGGACAGTGGGAGAGACCCAGTACTTC. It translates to CASSPWTVGETQYF.

The CDR3 DNA sequence: TGTGCCAGCAACATTGTCCAAGGCGCAGATACGCAGTATTTT. Translating it yields CASNIVQGADTQYF. The chain is built from TRBV7-2 and TRBJ2-3; D call uncertain. V lost 7 bases, J lost 4 bases, and 15 bases lay in between. Germline assignment: CDR1 SGHTA and CDR2 FQGNSA. The CDR3 totals 14 residues. The full variable domain, with the rest looked up from reference TRBV7-2 and TRBJ2-3, is GAGVSQSPSNKVTEKGKDVELRCDPISGHTALYWYRQSLGQGLEFLIYFQGNSAPDKSGLPSDRFSAERTGGSVSTLTIQRTQQEDSAVYLCASNIVQGADTQYFGPGTRLTVL.

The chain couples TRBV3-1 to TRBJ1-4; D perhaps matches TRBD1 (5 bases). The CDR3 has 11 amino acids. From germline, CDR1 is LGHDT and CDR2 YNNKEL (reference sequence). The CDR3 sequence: CAAGRGEKLFF. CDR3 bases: TGTGCGGCGGGGCGCGGTGAAAAACTGTTTTTT.

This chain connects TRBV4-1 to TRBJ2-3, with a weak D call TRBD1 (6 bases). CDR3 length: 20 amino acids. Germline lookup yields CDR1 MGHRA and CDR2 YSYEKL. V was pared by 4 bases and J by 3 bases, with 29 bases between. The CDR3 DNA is TGCGCCAGCAGCCGCCGCGTCAGGGACGGACAGCCTTTAGAGACAGATACGCAGTATTTT. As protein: CASSRRVRDGQPLETDTQYF.

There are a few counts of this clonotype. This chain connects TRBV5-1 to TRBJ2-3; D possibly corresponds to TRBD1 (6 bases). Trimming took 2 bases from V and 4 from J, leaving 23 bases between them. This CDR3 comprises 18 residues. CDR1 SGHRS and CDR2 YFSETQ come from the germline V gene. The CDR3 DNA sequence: TGCGCCAGCAGCTTCGGTACAGGGCGGTACGTTGTCCCAGATACGCAGTATTTT. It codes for CASSFGTGRYVVPDTQYF.

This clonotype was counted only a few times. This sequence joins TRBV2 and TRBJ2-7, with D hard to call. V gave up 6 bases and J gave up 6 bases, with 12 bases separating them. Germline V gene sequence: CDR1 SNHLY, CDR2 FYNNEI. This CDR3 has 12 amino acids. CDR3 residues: CASRLQNAEQYF. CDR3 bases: TGTGCCAGCAGATTACAGAATGCCGAGCAGTACTTC. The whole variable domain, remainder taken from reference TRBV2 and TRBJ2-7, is EPEVTQTPSHQVTQMGQEVILRCVPISNHLYFYWYRQILGQKVEFLVSFYNNEISEKSEIFDDQFSVERPDGSNFTLKIRSTKLEDSAMYFCASRLQNAEQYFGPGTRLTVT.

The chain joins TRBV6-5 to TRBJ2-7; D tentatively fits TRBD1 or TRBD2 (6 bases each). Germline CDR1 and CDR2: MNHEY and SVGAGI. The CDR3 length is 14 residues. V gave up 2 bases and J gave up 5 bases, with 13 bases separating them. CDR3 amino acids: CASSYALGGDEQYF. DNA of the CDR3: TGTGCCAGCAGTTACGCGTTGGGGGGCGACGAGCAGTACTTC.

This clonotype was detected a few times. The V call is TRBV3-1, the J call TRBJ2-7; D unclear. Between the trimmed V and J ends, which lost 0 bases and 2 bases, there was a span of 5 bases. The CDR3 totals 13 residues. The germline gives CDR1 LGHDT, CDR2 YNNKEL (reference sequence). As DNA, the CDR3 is TGTGCCAGCAGCCAAGATCTCGCCTACGAGCAGTACTTC. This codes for CASSQDLAYEQYF.

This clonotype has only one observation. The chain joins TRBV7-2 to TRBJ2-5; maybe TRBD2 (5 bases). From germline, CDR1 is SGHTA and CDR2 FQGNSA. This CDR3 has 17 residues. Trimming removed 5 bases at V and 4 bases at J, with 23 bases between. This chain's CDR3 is CASSESEGGILGETQYF. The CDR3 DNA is TGTGCCAGCAGCGAATCTGAGGGTGGGATCCTGGGAGAGACCCAGTACTTC. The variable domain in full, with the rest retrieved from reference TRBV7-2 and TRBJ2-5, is GAGVSQSPSNKVTEKGKDVELRCDPISGHTALYWYRQSLGQGLEFLIYFQGNSAPDKSGLPSDRFSAERTGGSVSTLTIQRTQQEDSAVYLCASSESEGGILGETQYFGPGTRLLVL.

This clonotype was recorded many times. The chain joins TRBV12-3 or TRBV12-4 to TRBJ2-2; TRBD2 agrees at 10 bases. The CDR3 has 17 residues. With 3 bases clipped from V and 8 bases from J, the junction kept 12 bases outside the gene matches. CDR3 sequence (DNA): TGTGCCAGCAGTTTTCCGTTAAGACTAGCGGGTTTGGGGGAGCTGTTTTTT. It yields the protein CASSFPLRLAGLGELFF.

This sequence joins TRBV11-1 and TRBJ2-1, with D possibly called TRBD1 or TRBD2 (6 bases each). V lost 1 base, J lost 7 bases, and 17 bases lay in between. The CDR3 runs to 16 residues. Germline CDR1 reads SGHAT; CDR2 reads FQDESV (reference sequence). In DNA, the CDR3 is TGTGCCAGCAGCTTAGAGCAGGGGAGGATAGTAAATGAGCAGTTCTTC. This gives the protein CASSLEQGRIVNEQFF.

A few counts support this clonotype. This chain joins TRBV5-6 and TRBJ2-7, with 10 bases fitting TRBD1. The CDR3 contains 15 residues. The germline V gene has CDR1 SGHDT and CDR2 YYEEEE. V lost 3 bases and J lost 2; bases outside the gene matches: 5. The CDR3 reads CASSSGDRGPYEQYF. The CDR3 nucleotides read TGTGCCAGCAGCTCCGGCGACAGGGGGCCCTACGAGCAGTACTTC.

The chain's CDR3 is CGGGGAKIETGELFF. DNA of the CDR3: TGTGGGGGAGGGGGCGCGAAAATAGAAACCGGGGAGCTGTTTTTT. The genes are TRBV30 and TRBJ2-2; perhaps D is TRBD1 or TRBD2 (7 bases each). The CDR3 is made up of 15 amino acids. CDR1 and CDR2 (germline): GTSNPN, SVGIG (reference sequence).

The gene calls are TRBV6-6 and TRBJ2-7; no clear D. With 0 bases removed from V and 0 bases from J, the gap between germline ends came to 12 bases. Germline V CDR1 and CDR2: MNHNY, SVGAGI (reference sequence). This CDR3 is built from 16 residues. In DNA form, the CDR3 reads TGTGCCAGCAGTTACTCAGCTAGACGCAACTCCTACGAGCAGTACTTC. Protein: CASSYSARRNSYEQYF.

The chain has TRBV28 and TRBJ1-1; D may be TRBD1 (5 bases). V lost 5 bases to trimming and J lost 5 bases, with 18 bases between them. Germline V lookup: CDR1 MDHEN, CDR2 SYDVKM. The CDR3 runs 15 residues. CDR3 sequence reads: CASSSLGVGWTEAFF. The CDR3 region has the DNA TGTGCCAGCAGTAGTTTGGGGGTGGGATGGACTGAAGCTTTCTTT.

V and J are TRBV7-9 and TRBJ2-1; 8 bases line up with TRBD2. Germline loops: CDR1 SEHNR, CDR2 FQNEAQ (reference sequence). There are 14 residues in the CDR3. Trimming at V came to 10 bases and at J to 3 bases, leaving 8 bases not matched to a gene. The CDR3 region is CATRGGKSYNEQFF. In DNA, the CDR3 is TGTGCCACCCGGGGGGGGAAAAGCTACAATGAGCAGTTCTTC.

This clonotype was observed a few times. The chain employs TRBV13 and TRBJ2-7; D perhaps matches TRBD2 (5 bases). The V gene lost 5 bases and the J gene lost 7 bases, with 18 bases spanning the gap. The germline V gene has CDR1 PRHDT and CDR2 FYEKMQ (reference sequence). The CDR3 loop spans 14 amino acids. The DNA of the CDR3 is TGTGCCAGCAGCGCGAATGATCCCACGGGGGAGCAGTACTTC. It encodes CASSANDPTGEQYF.

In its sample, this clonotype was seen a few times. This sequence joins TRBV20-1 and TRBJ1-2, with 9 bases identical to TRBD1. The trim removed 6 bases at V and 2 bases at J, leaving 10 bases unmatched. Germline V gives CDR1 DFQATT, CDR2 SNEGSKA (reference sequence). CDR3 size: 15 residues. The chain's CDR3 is CSARETGTGNYGYTF. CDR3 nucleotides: TGCAGTGCCCGTGAAACTGGGACAGGGAACTATGGCTACACCTTC.

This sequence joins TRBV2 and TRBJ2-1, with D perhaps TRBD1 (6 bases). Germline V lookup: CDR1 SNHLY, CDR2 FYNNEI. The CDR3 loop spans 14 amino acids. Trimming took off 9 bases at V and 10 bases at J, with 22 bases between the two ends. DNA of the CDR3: TGTGCCAGAAATGACCCCCGGACAGTTAACGAGCAGTTCTTC. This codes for CARNDPRTVNEQFF.

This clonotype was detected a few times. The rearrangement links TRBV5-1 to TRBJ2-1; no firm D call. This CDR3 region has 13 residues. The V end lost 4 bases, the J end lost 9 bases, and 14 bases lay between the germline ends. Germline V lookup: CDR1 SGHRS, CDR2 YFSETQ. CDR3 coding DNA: TGCGCCAGCAGCGAAGAAAGAACAAGTGAGCAGTTCTTC. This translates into CASSEERTSEQFF. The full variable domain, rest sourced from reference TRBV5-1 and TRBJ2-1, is KAGVTQTPRYLIKTRGQQVTLSCSPISGHRSVSWYQQTPGQGLQFLFEYFSETQRNKGNFPGRFSGRQFSNSRSEMNVSTLELGDSALYLCASSEERTSEQFFGPGTRLTVL.

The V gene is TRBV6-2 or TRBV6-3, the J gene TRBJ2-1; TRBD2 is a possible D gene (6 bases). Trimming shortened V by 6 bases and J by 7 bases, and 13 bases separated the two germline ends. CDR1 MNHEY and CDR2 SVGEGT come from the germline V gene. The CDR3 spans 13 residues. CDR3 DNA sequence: TGTGCCAGCAGCCGCACCCGGGGGAATGAGCAGTTCTTC. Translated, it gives CASSRTRGNEQFF.

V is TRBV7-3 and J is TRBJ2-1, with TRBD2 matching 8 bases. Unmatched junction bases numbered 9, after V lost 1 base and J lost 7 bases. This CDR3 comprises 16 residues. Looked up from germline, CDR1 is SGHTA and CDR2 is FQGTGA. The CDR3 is CASSLIGLAGSNEQFF. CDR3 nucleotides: TGTGCCAGCAGCTTAATAGGGCTAGCGGGTTCTAATGAGCAGTTCTTC.

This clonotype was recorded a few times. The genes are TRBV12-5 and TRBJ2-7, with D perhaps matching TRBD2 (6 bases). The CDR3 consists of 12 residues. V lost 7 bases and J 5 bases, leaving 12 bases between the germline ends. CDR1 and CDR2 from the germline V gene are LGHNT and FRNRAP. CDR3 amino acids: CASAERADEQYF. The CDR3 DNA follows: TGTGCTAGTGCGGAGCGGGCTGACGAGCAGTACTTC.

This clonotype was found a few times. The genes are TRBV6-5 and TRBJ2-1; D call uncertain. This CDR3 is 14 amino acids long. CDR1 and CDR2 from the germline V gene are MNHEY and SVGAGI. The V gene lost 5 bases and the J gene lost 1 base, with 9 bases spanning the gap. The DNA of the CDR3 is TGTGCCAGCAGTGCAGTCCCATCCTACAATGAGCAGTTCTTC. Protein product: CASSAVPSYNEQFF.

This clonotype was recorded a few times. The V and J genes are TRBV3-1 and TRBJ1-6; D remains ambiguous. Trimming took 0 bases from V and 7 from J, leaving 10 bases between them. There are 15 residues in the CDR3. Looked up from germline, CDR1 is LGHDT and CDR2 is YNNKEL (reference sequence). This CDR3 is CASSQEGSGNSPLHF. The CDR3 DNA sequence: TGTGCCAGCAGCCAAGAAGGTAGCGGCAATTCACCCCTCCACTTT.

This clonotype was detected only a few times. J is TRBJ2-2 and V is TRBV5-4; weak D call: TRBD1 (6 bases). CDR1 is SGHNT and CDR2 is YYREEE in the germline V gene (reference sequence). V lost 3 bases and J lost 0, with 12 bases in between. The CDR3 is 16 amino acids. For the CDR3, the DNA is TGTGCCAGCAGCTCTAGGGACAACTCGAACACCGGGGAGCTGTTTTTT. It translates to CASSSRDNSNTGELFF.

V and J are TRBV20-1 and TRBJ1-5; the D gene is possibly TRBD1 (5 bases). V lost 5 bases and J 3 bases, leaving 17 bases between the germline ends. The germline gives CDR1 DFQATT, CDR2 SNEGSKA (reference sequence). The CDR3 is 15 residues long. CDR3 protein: CSALETDDYNQPQHF. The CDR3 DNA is TGCAGTGCTTTAGAGACAGACGACTACAATCAGCCCCAGCATTTT.

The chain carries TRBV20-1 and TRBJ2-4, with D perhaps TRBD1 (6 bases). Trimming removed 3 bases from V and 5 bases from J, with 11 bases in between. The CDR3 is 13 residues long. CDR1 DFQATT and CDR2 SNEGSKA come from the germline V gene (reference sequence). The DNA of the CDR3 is TGCAGTGCTAGCAAGGGGGATGAAAACATTCAGTACTTC. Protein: CSASKGDENIQYF.